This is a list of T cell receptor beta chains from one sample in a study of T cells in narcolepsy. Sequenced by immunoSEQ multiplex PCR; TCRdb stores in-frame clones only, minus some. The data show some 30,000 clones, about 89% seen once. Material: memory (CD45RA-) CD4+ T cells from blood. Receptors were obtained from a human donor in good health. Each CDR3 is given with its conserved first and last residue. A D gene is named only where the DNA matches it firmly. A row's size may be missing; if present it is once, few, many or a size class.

CASSGRAISGIEAFF	TGTGCCAGTAGTGGAAGAGCGATCTCGGGCATTGAAGCTTTCTTT	TRBJ1-1	-	once	TRBV19
CASSVRPVNYGYTF	TGTGCCAGCAGTGTCCGACCAGTTAACTATGGCTACACCTTC	TRBJ1-2	-	-	TRBV2
CASSPTSIETQYF	TGTGCCAGCAGCCCGACTAGCATTGAGACCCAGTACTTC	TRBJ2-5	TRBD2	-	TRBV6-5
CASSSTGGSYEQYF	TGTGCCAGCAGTTCGACCGGGGGCTCCTACGAGCAGTACTTC	TRBJ2-7	-	-	TRBV6-5
CASTRVEGANTEAFF	TGTGCCAGCACCCGCGTGGAGGGAGCGAACACTGAAGCTTTCTTT	TRBJ1-1	-	-	TRBV6-1
CASSLYGYTF	TGTGCCAGCAGCCTCTATGGCTACACCTTC	TRBJ1-2	-	-	TRBV7-2
CSVDRGYNEQFF	TGCAGCGTTGATCGGGGCTACAATGAGCAGTTCTTC	TRBJ2-1	-	-	TRBV29-1
CASSQAGPATNEKLFF	TGTGCCAGCAGCCAGGCGGGACCTGCAACTAATGAAAAACTGTTTTTT	TRBJ1-4	-	-	TRBV7-9
CASSGTGGTGELFF	TGTGCCAGCAGCGGGACAGGGGGCACCGGGGAGCTGTTTTTT	TRBJ2-2	TRBD1	-	TRBV9
CASSVRLAGVETQYF	TGTGCCAGCAGCGTTAGACTAGCGGGAGTAGAGACCCAGTACTTC	TRBJ2-5	TRBD2	-	TRBV9
CASSLGAVLYNEQFF	TGCGCCAGCAGCTTGGGGGCGGTTCTCTACAATGAGCAGTTCTTC	TRBJ2-1	-	-	TRBV5-1
CASSFGSFYQPQHF	TGTGCCAGCAGTTTTGGCAGCTTTTACCAGCCCCAGCATTTT	TRBJ1-5	-	-	TRBV28
CASSTPGVQDPEAFF	TGCGCCAGCAGCACCCCGGGTGTTCAGGACCCTGAAGCTTTCTTT	TRBJ1-1	-	-	TRBV5-1
CAGTTGTSAYGYTF	TGTGCCGGAACGACCGGGACCTCCGCTTATGGCTACACCTTC	TRBJ1-2	-	-	TRBV6-1
CASSEARGSPLHF	TGTGCCAGCAGTGAAGCGCGTGGGTCACCCCTCCACTTT	TRBJ1-6	-	-	TRBV6-1
CASSEGRVGTQYF	TGTGCCAGTAGTGAGGGGCGGGTCGGGACCCAGTACTTC	TRBJ2-5	-	-	TRBV19
CASSPGHPEDGYTF	TGTGCCAGCAGCCCGGGACACCCGGAGGATGGCTACACCTTC	TRBJ1-2	-	-	TRBV7-2
CASSGGSYNEQFF	TGTGCCAGCAGTGGCGGCTCCTACAATGAGCAGTTCTTC	TRBJ2-1	-	once	TRBV6-6
CASSLRGLGTDTQYF	TGCGCCAGCAGCTTGAGGGGACTAGGCACAGATACGCAGTATTTT	TRBJ2-3	TRBD2	few	TRBV5-1
CASSPQPNSGNTIYF	TGTGCCAGCAGCCCGCAACCGAACTCTGGAAACACCATATATTTT	TRBJ1-3	-	-	TRBV6-5
CASSFRGNLASTGELFF	TGTGCCAGCAGTTTTAGGGGCAACCTAGCGAGCACCGGGGAGCTGTTTTTT	TRBJ2-2	-	-	TRBV27
CASSRTGGNTGELFF	TGTGCCAGCAGCCGGACAGGGGGGAACACCGGGGAGCTGTTTTTT	TRBJ2-2	TRBD1	-	TRBV7-3
CASAGGGGNQPQHF	TGCGCCAGCGCCGGCGGAGGGGGCAATCAGCCCCAGCATTTT	TRBJ1-5	-	-	TRBV10-2
CASSFGGNQETQYF	TGTGCCAGCAGCTTCGGCGGGAATCAAGAGACCCAGTACTTC	TRBJ2-5	-	-	TRBV7-3
CASSFRTSGGPSTDTQYF	TGCGCCAGCAGCTTTAGGACTAGCGGGGGCCCTAGCACAGATACGCAGTATTTT	TRBJ2-3	TRBD2	-	TRBV5-1
CASSFGQGPGNTQYF	TGTGCCAGCAGTTTCGGACAGGGACCCGGGAATACGCAGTATTTT	TRBJ2-3	TRBD1	-	TRBV28
CASSLIQGGETQYF	TGTGCCAGCAGCTTAATCCAGGGTGGGGAGACCCAGTACTTC	TRBJ2-5	-	-	TRBV7-9
CASSLSWGWDQPQHF	TGTGCCAGCAGTTTATCTTGGGGGTGGGATCAGCCCCAGCATTTT	TRBJ1-5	-	-	TRBV27
CASSYSGGGTEAFF	TGTGCCAGCAGTTACTCAGGGGGAGGGACTGAAGCTTTCTTT	TRBJ1-1	-	-	TRBV6-5
CASSQARALSYNEQFF	TGTGCCAGCAGCCAGGCCAGGGCACTCTCCTACAATGAGCAGTTCTTC	TRBJ2-1	-	-	TRBV14
CASSEGEPGRKYF	TGTGCCAGCTCTGAGGGGGAGCCCGGCCGGAAGTACTTC	TRBJ2-7	-	-	TRBV5-6
CASSPEGQVYTDTQYF	TGCGCCAGCAGTCCGGAAGGACAGGTGTACACAGATACGCAGTATTTT	TRBJ2-3	TRBD1	once	TRBV5-1
CAIKGAFITDTQYF	TGTGCCATCAAAGGGGCCTTTATAACAGATACGCAGTATTTT	TRBJ2-3	-	-	TRBV10-3
CASSPAGAVRTSTDTQYF	TGTGCCAGCTCACCGGCGGGGGCGGTCCGAACCAGCACAGATACGCAGTATTTT	TRBJ2-3	-	-	TRBV18
CASSLAVRSTGELFF	TGTGCCAGCAGCTTAGCGGTCAGATCCACCGGGGAGCTGTTTTTT	TRBJ2-2	-	-	TRBV7-2
CASSFRTGVLNYGYTF	TGTGCCAGCAGTTTTCGGACAGGAGTCCTTAACTATGGCTACACCTTC	TRBJ1-2	TRBD1	once	TRBV5-6
CASSQLAGGFYEQYF	TGCGCCAGCAGCCAATTAGCGGGGGGATTTTACGAGCAGTACTTC	TRBJ2-7	TRBD2	-	TRBV7-9
CAISVPLASSTDTQYF	TGTGCCATCAGTGTCCCCTTAGCGTCTAGCACAGATACGCAGTATTTT	TRBJ2-3	-	-	TRBV10-3
CASTGGRGEQFF	TGTGCCAGTACTGGGGGCCGGGGTGAGCAGTTCTTC	TRBJ2-1	-	-	TRBV19
CATSRDRTYEQFF	TGTGCCACCAGCAGAGATCGGACCTATGAGCAGTTCTTC	TRBJ2-1	-	-	TRBV15
CASSRTGTSGNLGPYEQYF	TGTGCCAGCTCACGTACTGGGACTAGCGGGAACCTAGGCCCCTACGAGCAGTACTTC	TRBJ2-7	TRBD2	-	TRBV18
CASSSIGTGLNEQFF	TGTGCCAGCAGCTCCATCGGGACAGGGCTAAATGAGCAGTTCTTC	TRBJ2-1	TRBD1	-	TRBV14
CALSWEGSYEQYF	TGTGCCCTTTCCTGGGAGGGGTCCTACGAGCAGTACTTC	TRBJ2-7	TRBD2	-	TRBV6-1
CASSGYRVSEKQPQHF	TGTGCCAGCAGTGGTTACAGGGTTTCAGAAAAGCAGCCCCAGCATTTT	TRBJ1-5	-	-	TRBV6-1
CSVATGGNYGYTF	TGCAGCGTTGCCACAGGGGGCAACTATGGCTACACCTTC	TRBJ1-2	TRBD1	-	TRBV29-1
CASSVNTEAFF	TGTGCCAGCAGCGTGAACACTGAAGCTTTCTTT	TRBJ1-1	-	few	TRBV7-2
CASSIAGGNSPLHF	TGTGCCAGCAGTATCGCGGGGGGGAATTCACCCCTCCACTTT	TRBJ1-6	-	once	TRBV4-2
CASSARNMDWAEAFF	TGTGCCAGCAGTGCCCGAAACATGGACTGGGCTGAAGCTTTCTTT	TRBJ1-1	-	-	TRBV25-1
CAWSIGQGGNQPQHF	TGTGCCTGGAGTATCGGGCAGGGGGGCAATCAGCCCCAGCATTTT	TRBJ1-5	TRBD1	-	TRBV30
CASSRSLAGTGAGYNEQFF	TGTGCCAGCAGCCGTTCCCTAGCGGGAACAGGGGCCGGGTACAATGAGCAGTTCTTC	TRBJ2-1	TRBD2	-	TRBV28
CASSPTGYGYTF	TGTGCCAGCAGTCCTACAGGGTATGGCTACACCTTC	TRBJ1-2	-	-	TRBV6-6
CATSRGTGANVLTF	TGTGCCACCAGCAGAGGTACTGGGGCCAACGTCCTGACTTTC	TRBJ2-6	-	-	TRBV15
CASSAGGNQPQHF	TGTGCCAGCAGTGCAGGGGGCAATCAGCCCCAGCATTTT	TRBJ1-5	-	-	TRBV6-1